One and the same sample provided the 9 T cell receptor beta chains below, sequenced in a study of T cells after posttransplantation cyclophosphamide. Produced via immunoSEQ multiplex PCR; TCRdb's table is partial and in-frame only. Altogether about 39,000 clones were found in the sample, and no singletons occur. The sequencing input was PBMCs. These receptors came from a woman aged 45-60 years in good health and a related stem cell transplant donor.

V is TRBV28 and J is TRBJ2-7; TRBD1 matches 9 bases. The J segment lost 3 bases and the V segment lost 4 bases, leaving 13 bases of the junction unmatched. CDR1 and CDR2 from the germline V gene are MDHEN and SYDVKM. CDR3 size: 17 residues. Here the CDR3 reads CASSSAGGTGSLYEQYF. Here the CDR3 DNA reads TGTGCCAGCAGTTCCGCCGGCGGGACAGGGAGCCTCTACGAGCAGTACTTC.

This clone was recorded at least ten times. The rearrangement uses TRBV7-2 and TRBJ2-1; 7 positions agree with TRBD1. The CDR3 sequence is 15 residues long. V shed 3 bases, J shed 2 bases, and the junction held 4 bases outside the gene matches. Germline V CDR1 and CDR2: SGHTA, FQGNSA. CDR3 loop: CASSFRTGTYNEQFF. The CDR3 DNA is TGTGCCAGCAGCTTCAGGACAGGAACCTACAATGAGCAGTTCTTC.

This clone was detected many times. This chain joins TRBV28 and TRBJ2-7; 10 positions match TRBD1. This CDR3 contains 16 residues. CDR1 MDHEN and CDR2 SYDVKM come from the germline V gene. Trimming cost V 2 bases and J 5 bases; bases outside gene matches: 9. As DNA, the CDR3 is TGTGCCAGCAGTTTAACCCGGACAGGGGGAAGGGACGAGCAGTACTTC. Translated, it gives CASSLTRTGGRDEQYF. Full variable domain (rest looked up from reference TRBV28 and TRBJ2-7): DVKVTQSSRYLVKRTGEKVFLECVQDMDHENMFWYRQDPGLGLRLIYFSYDVKMKEKGDIPEGYSVSREKKERFSLILESASTNQTSMYLCASSLTRTGGRDEQYFGPGTRLTVT.

The table lists this clone with many counts. The J gene is TRBJ1-2, the V gene TRBV7-3; 8 nucleotides align to TRBD1. Trimming removed 2 bases from V and 8 bases from J; junction bases left unmatched: 13. The V gene's germline CDR1 is SGHTA and CDR2 FQGTGA. This CDR3 is built from 16 residues. CDR3 DNA: TGTGCCAGCAGCTTATCCCCCGACAGGGGATCGTACGGCTACACCTTC. Translation: CASSLSPDRGSYGYTF.

This clone was detected many times. The chain links TRBV27 to TRBJ1-1, with TRBD1 identical over 8 bases. Germline assignment: CDR1 MNHEY and CDR2 SMNVEV (reference sequence). Trimming took 3 bases from V and 8 from J; bases not matched to a gene: 5. The CDR3 is 13 residues long. In DNA, the CDR3 is TGTGCCAGCAGTTTCGGGACAGGTCTAGAAGCTTTCTTT. Protein product: CASSFGTGLEAFF.

This clone was seen at least ten times. The chain has TRBV10-3 and TRBJ1-1, with TRBD1 matching over 7 bases. The V segment lost 0 bases and the J segment 9 bases; nucleotides outside the gene matches: 4. Looked up from germline, CDR1 is ENHRY and CDR2 is SYGVKD. CDR3 length: 13 residues. This CDR3 reads CAISESDRAQAFF. The CDR3 coding sequence is TGTGCCATCAGTGAGTCTGACAGGGCCCAAGCTTTCTTT.

The sample holds many counts of this clone. The DNA for the CDR3 is TGTGCCAGCAGCTACTTAAGGGACAGGGCCTACGAGCAGTACTTC. It translates to CASSYLRDRAYEQYF. This chain links TRBV5-5 with TRBJ2-7; 9 bases fit TRBD1. The V segment lost 3 bases and the J segment 2 bases; nucleotides outside the gene matches: 6. The length of the CDR3 is 15 residues. Looked up from germline, CDR1 is SGHKS and CDR2 is YYEKEE (reference sequence).

The table lists this clone with many counts. The V call is TRBV18, the J call TRBJ1-1; no definite D call. This CDR3 is 13 amino acids long. CDR1 KGHSH and CDR2 LQKENI come from the germline V gene. V lost 3 bases, J lost 5 bases, and 10 bases lay in between. Here the CDR3 reads CASSPSGWTEAFF. The CDR3 DNA reads TGTGCCAGCTCACCCTCGGGATGGACTGAAGCTTTCTTT.

This clone was observed many times. The J gene is TRBJ2-1, the V gene TRBV30; TRBD2 is a possible D gene (6 bases). V lost 0 bases and J lost 4, with 16 bases in between. Germline V gene sequence: CDR1 GTSNPN, CDR2 SVGIG (reference sequence). The CDR3 has 16 amino acids. For the CDR3, the DNA is TGTGCCTGGAGTGTACGTGGAGGGAAGCCTTACAATGAGCAGTTCTTC. Translated: CAWSVRGGKPYNEQFF.